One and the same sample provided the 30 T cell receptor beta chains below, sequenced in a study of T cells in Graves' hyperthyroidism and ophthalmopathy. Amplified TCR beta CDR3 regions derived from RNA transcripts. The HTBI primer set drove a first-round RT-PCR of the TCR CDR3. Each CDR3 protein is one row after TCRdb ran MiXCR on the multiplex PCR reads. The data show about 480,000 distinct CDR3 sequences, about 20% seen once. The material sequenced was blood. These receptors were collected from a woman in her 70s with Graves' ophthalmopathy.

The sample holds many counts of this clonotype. The CDR3 reads CASSSSRGSQPQHF. The CDR3 nucleotides read TGTGCCAGCAGTTCATCCAGGGGAAGTCAGCCCCAGCATTTT. This chain joins TRBV12-3 or TRBV12-4 and TRBJ1-5; the D gene is possibly TRBD1 (6 bases). The CDR3 extends over 14 amino acids. V gave up 4 bases and J gave up 6 bases, with 13 bases separating them.

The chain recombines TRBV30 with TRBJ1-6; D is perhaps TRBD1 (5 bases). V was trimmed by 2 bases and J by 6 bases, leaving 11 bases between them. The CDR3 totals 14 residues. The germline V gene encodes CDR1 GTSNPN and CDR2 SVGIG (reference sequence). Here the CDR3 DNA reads TGTGCCTGGAGTAGAACCCAGGGTAATTCACCCCTCCACTTT. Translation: CAWSRTQGNSPLHF.

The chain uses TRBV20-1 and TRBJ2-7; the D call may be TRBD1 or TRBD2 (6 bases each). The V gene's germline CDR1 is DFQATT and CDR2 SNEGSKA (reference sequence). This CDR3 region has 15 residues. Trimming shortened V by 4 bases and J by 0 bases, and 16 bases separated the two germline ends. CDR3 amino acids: CSAKDYKGGSYEQYF. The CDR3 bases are TGCAGTGCTAAAGACTACAAGGGGGGCTCCTACGAGCAGTACTTC.

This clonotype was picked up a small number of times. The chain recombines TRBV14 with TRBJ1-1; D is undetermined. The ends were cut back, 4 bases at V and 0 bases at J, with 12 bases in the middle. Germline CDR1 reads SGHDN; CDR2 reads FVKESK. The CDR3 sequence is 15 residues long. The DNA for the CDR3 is TGTGCCAGCAGCCCCAGCCTCATCATGAACACTGAAGCTTTCTTT. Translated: CASSPSLIMNTEAFF.

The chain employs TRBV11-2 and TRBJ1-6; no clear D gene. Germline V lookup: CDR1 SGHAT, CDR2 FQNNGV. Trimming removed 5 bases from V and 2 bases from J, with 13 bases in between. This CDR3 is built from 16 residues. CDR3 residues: CASSRRPSTYNSPLHF. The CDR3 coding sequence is TGTGCCAGCAGCCGGAGGCCCAGCACCTATAATTCACCCCTCCACTTT.

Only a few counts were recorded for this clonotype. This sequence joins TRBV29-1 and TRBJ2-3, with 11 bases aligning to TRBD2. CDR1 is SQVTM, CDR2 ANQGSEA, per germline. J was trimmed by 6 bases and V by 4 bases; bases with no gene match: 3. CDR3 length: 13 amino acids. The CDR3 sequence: CSVAPSGRDTQYF. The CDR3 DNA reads TGCAGCGTTGCCCCTAGCGGGAGGGATACGCAGTATTTT.

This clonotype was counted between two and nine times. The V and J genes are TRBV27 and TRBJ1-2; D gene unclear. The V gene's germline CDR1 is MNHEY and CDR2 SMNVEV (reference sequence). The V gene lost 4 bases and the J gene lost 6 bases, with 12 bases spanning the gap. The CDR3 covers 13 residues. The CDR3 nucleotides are TGTGCCAGCAGTTACGGGGTTGGTAATGGCTACACCTTC. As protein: CASSYGVGNGYTF.

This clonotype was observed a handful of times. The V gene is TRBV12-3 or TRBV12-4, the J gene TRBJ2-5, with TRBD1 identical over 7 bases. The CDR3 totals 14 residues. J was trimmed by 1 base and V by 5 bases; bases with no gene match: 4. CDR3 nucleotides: TGTGCCAGCAGTCACAGGGGTGTCCAAGAGACCCAGTACTTC. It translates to CASSHRGVQETQYF.

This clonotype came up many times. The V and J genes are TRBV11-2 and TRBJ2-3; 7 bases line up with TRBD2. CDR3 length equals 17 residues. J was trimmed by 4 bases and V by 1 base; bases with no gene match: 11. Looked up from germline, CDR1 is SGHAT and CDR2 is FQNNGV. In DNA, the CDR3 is TGTGCCAGCAGCTTAGGCTCCGGGAGGACGTCTGCAGATACGCAGTATTTT. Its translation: CASSLGSGRTSADTQYF.

This CDR3 is CASRDRVTWGAEAFF. As DNA, the CDR3 is TGTGCCAGCAGGGACAGGGTTACGTGGGGAGCTGAAGCTTTCTTT. The chain is built from TRBV6-1 and TRBJ1-1, with 8 bases that match TRBD1. V lost 6 bases to trimming and J lost 6 bases; unmatched junction nucleotides: 12. Germline lookup yields CDR1 MNHNS and CDR2 SASEGT. The CDR3 is 15 residues long.

CDR3 in amino acids: CASSLNWGQSNQPQHF. DNA of the CDR3: TGTGCCAGCAGCCTAAACTGGGGACAGAGCAATCAGCCCCAGCATTTT. The genes are TRBV6-1 and TRBJ1-5, with 7 bases lining up with TRBD1. The ends lost 6 bases at V and 1 base at J; junction bases unmatched: 9. This CDR3 has 16 amino acids. Germline CDR1 reads MNHNS; CDR2 reads SASEGT.

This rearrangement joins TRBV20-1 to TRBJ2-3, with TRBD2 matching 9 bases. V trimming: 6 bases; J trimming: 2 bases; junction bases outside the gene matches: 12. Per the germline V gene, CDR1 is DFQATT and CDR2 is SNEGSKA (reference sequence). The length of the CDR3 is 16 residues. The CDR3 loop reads CSAAGPAGGYTDTQYF. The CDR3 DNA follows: TGCAGTGCCGCAGGCCCCGCGGGAGGGTACACAGATACGCAGTATTTT.

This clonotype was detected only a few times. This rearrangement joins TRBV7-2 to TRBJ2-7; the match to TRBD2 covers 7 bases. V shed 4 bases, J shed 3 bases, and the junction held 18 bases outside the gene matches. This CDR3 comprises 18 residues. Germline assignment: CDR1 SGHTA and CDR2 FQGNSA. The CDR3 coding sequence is TGTGCCAGCAGCTCTGCAAAAACGGGGGGTGGACACCTCTACGAGCAGTACTTC. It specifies CASSSAKTGGGHLYEQYF.

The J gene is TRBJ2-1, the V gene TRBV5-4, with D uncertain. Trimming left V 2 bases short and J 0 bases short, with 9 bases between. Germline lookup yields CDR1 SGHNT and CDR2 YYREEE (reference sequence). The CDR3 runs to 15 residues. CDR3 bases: TGTGCCAGCAGCTTCGACACCAGCTCCTACAATGAGCAGTTCTTC. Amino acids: CASSFDTSSYNEQFF.

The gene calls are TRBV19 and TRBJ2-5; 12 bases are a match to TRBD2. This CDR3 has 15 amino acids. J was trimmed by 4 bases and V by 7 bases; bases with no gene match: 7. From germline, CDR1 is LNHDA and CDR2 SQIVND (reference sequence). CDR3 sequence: CASTTSGRGGETQYF. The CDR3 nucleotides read TGTGCCAGTACGACTAGCGGGAGAGGGGGAGAGACCCAGTACTTC. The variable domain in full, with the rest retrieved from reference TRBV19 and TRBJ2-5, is DGGITQSPKYLFRKEGQNVTLSCEQNLNHDAMYWYRQDPGQGLRLIYYSQIVNDFQKGDIAEGYSVSREKKESFPLTVTSAQKNPTAFYLCASTTSGRGGETQYFGPGTRLLVL.

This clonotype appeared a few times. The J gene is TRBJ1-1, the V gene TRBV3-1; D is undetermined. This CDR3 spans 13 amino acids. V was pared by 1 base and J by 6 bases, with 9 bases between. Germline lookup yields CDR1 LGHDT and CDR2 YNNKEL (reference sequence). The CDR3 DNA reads TGTGCCAGCAGCCAAGTCAATTTGGCTGAAGCTTTCTTT. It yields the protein CASSQVNLAEAFF.

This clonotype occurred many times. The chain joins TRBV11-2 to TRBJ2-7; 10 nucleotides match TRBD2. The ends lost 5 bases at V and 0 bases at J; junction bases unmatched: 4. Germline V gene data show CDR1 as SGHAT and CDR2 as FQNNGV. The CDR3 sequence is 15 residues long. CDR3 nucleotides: TGTGCCAGCAGCGACGGGACTAGCGTCTCCTACGAGCAGTACTTC. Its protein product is CASSDGTSVSYEQYF.

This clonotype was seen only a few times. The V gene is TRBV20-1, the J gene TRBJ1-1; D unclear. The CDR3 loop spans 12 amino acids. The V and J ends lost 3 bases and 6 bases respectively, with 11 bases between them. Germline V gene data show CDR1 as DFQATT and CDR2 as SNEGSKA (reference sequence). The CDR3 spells CSASGQPPEAFF. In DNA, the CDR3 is TGCAGTGCTAGTGGCCAACCCCCTGAAGCTTTCTTT.

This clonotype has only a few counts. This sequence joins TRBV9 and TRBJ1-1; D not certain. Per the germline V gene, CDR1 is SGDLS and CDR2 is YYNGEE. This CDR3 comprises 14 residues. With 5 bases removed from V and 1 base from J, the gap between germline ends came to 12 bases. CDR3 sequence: CASSGGLQNTEAFF. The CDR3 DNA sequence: TGTGCCAGCAGTGGAGGACTCCAGAACACTGAAGCTTTCTTT. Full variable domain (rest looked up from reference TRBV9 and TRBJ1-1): DSGVTQTPKHLITATGQRVTLRCSPRSGDLSVYWYQQSLDQGLQFLIQYYNGEERAKGNILERFSAQQFPDLHSELNLSSLELGDSALYFCASSGGLQNTEAFFGQGTRLTVV.

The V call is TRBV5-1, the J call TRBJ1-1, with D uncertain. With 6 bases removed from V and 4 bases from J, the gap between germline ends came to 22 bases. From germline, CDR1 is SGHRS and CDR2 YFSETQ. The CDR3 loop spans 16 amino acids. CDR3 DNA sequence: TGCGCCAGCACCCCCAGTGGCGGTTGGTTAGGCACTGAAGCTTTCTTT. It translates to CASTPSGGWLGTEAFF.

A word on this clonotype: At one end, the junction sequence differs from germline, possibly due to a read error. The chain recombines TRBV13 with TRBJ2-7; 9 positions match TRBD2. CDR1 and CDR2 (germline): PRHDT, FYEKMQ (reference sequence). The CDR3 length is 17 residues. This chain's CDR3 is CTSSLGGGLALSYEQYF. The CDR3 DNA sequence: TGTACCAGCAGCTTAGGTGGAGGACTAGCGTTATCCTACGAGCAGTACTTC.

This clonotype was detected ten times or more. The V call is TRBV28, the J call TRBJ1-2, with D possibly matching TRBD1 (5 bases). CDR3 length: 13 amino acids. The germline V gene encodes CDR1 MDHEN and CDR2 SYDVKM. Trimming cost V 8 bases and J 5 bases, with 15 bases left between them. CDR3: CASSLQGTYGYTF. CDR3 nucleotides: TGTGCCAGCTCGTTGCAGGGAACTTATGGCTACACCTTC.

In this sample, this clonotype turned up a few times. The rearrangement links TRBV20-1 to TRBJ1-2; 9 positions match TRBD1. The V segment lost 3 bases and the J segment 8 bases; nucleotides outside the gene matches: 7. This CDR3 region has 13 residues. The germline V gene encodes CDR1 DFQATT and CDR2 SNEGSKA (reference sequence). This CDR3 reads CSASRDRAGGYTF. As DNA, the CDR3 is TGCAGTGCTAGCCGGGACAGGGCCGGAGGCTACACCTTC.

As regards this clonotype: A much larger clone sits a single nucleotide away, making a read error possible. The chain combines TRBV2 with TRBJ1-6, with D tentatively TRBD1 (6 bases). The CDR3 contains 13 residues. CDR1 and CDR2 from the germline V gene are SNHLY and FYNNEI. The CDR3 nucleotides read TGTGCCAGCAGCGGACAGAATAATTCACCCCCCCACTTT. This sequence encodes CASSGQNNSPPHF.

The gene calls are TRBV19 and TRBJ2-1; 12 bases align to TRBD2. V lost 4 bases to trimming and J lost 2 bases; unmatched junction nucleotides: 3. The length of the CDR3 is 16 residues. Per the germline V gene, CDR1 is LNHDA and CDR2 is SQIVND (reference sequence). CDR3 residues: CASSTLAGGPYNEQFF. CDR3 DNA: TGTGCCAGTAGTACCCTAGCGGGAGGGCCCTACAATGAGCAGTTCTTC.

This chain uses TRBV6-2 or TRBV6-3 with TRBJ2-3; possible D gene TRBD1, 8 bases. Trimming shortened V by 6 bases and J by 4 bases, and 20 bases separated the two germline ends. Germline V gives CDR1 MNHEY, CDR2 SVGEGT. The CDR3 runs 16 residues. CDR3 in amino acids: CASSQQGGGPSDTQYF. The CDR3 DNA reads TGTGCCAGCAGCCAACAGGGGGGAGGGCCATCAGATACGCAGTATTTT.

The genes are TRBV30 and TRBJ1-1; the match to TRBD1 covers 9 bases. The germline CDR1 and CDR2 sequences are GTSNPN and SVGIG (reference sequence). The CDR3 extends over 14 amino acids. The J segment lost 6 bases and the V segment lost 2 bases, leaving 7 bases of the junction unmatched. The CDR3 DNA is TGTGCCTGGAGTCACGGACAGGGGTGGCCTGAAGCTTTCTTT. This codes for CAWSHGQGWPEAFF.

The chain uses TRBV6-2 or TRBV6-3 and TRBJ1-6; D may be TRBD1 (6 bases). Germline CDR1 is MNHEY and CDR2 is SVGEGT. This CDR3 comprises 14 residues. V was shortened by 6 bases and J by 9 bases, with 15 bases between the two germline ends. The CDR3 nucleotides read TGTGCCAGCAGGGGGAACAGGGTGGGTTCACCCCTCCACTTT. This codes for CASRGNRVGSPLHF.

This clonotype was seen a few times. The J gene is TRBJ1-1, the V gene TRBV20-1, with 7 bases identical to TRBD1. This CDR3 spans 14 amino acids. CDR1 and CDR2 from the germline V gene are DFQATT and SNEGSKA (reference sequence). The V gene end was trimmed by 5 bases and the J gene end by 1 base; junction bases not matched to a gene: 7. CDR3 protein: CSAETGQGNTEAFF. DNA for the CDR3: TGCAGTGCTGAGACAGGGCAGGGGAACACTGAAGCTTTCTTT.

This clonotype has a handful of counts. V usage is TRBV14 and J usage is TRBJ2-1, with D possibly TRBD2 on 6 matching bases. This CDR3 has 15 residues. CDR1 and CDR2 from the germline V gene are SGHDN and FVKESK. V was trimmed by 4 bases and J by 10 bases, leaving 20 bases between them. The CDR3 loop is CASSRAGEVPWEQFF. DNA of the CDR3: TGTGCCAGCAGCCGAGCCGGGGAGGTCCCTTGGGAGCAGTTCTTC.